This section outlines one T cell receptor (beta chain) sequence together with its context. The target of this receptor is not known. No base qualities exist here, and no much larger clone lies one base off it. The donors belonged to the validation cohort of about 110 subjects, which was separate from the roughly 670-subject first cohort. The data stem from a study of cytomegalovirus exposure and HLA in healthy donors (dated by TCRdb to 2015 to 2018). In terms of the full investigation: A later analysis indicated that the 130 or so validation repertoires were generated on the platform also employed for the 670 or so repertoires of the first cohort. The study aimed to test whether cataloging public T cell receptors could reveal signatures of past pathogen exposure. Along with the approximately 700-subject first cohort, a separate validation cohort of over a hundred different subjects was used. The study combined high-throughput TCR immunosequencing, statistical association of individual TCRs with disease status, and machine learning to predict cytomegalovirus infection status. Study-wide conclusions, independent of this receptor: The authors suggested that the approach could potentially be extended to other disease states and immunological phenotypes. Across donors, most TCR sequences were observed very rarely, whereas some public TCRs were present in many individuals. The classifier was reported to diagnose cytomegalovirus status with high specificity and sensitivity in both the original cohort and the validation cohort. The study listed approximately 150 TCR beta chains as associated with cytomegalovirus. A few of the identified cytomegalovirus-associated TCR beta chains were confirmed in vitro to be specific for cytomegalovirus antigens. In a later analysis, TCRs clustered in the first cohort were found to also tend to co-occur in the 130 or so validation repertoires, with approximately 95% of cluster scores above 0. A later analysis lacked HLA typing for the validation cohort, so it scored co-occurrence in that cohort across all 130 or so repertoires.

Per the germline V gene, SNHLY is the CDR1 and FYNNEI is the CDR2. The CDR3, cysteine through phenylalanine, is 14 amino acids long. Left in the record is the CDR3 DNA by itself, 42 bases read in frame from the first base. V sheds 6 bases and J sheds 2 bases, leaving 13 bases between their ends. Libraries were constructed by the immunoSEQ multiplex PCR assay. The original pipeline was this. A statistical classification framework was developed to diagnose cytomegalovirus status using the catalog of TCR beta chain sequences. Imported from immuneACCESS, the table was reduced by TCRdb to in-frame sequences with V and J called. These copies leave out some clones; in studies compared against another copy, an unresolved V gene accounts for under half, and the cause of the remainder is not known. Clone size and V and J calls were adopted from that table, with D and trimming inferred from the DNA. The sample records over 70,000 clones, roughly 89% of which are singletons. The ten largest clonotypes hold 3.5% to 4% of the sample.

The receptor comes from a young woman in good health and CMV-seropositive. The sequencing input was PBMCs. The chain is assembled from TRBV2 and TRBJ1-2; too little of a D gene remains to name it. The CDR3 protein sequence reads: CASRPWTGNYGYTF. At the DNA level, the sequence is TGTGCCAGCAGACCCTGGACGGGGAACTATGGCTACACCTTC. Extended through the reference TRBV2 and TRBJ1-2 proteins, this CDR3 yields the full variable domain: EPEVTQTPSHQVTQMGQEVILRCVPISNHLYFYWYRQILGQKVEFLVSFYNNEISEKSEIFDDQFSVERPDGSNFTLKIRSTKLEDSAMYFCASRPWTGNYGYTFGSGTRLTVV.